A selection of T cell receptor beta chains follows, all from one sample in a study of blood T cell repertoires in COVID-19. Produced via immunoSEQ multiplex PCR; TCRdb's table is partial and in-frame only. The data hold around 260,000 clones, with about 87% observed a single time. Sequencing was performed on peripheral blood. The receptors come from a woman aged 55-75 years with COVID-19, enrolled during active disease. Each CDR3 is given without its conserved first and last residue. Each record gives: clone size, V gene, CDR3 protein. Size values are once, few and many counts, or a class for expanded clones, and some rows have none.

abundance: NA; v_gene: TRBV21-1; CDR3aa: ASSKPPTSGRQEQY
abundance: NA; v_gene: TRBV11-3; CDR3aa: ASSRPGVDYNEQF
abundance: NA; v_gene: TRBV7-8; CDR3aa: ASSLGQNSNQPQH
abundance: NA; v_gene: TRBV5-6; CDR3aa: ASSKDRGSSNQPQH
abundance: NA; v_gene: TRBV24-1; CDR3aa: ATSGRDRRAYNEQF
abundance: NA; v_gene: TRBV6-5; CDR3aa: AARLAGGPDTQY
abundance: NA; v_gene: TRBV19; CDR3aa: ASTSGIGGLDNQPQH
abundance: NA; v_gene: TRBV9; CDR3aa: ASSVGWGAPLH
abundance: few; v_gene: TRBV27; CDR3aa: ASSYAGISYEQY
abundance: NA; v_gene: TRBV7-9; CDR3aa: ASRSDSGIEQF
abundance: NA; v_gene: TRBV4-2; CDR3aa: ASSSNSYSGNTIY
abundance: NA; v_gene: TRBV7-2; CDR3aa: ASSLSRELYEQY
abundance: NA; v_gene: TRBV7-3; CDR3aa: ASSLDREMMQF
abundance: NA; v_gene: TRBV5-4; CDR3aa: ASSLDPTSGGNNEQF
abundance: NA; v_gene: TRBV5-5; CDR3aa: ASSLTGSGQF